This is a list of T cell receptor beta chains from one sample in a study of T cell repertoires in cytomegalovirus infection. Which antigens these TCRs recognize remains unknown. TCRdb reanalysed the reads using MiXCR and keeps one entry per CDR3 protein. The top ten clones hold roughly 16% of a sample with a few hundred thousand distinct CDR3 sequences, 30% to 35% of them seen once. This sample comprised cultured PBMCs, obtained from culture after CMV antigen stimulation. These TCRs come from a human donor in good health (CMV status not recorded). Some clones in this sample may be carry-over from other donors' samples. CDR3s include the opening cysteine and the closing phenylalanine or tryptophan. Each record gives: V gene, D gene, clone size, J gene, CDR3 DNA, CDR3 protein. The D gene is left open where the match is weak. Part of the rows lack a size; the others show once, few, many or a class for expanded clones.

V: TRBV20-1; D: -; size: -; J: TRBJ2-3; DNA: TGCAGTGCTAGCCCGACAGGCACAGATACGCAGTATTTT; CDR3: CSASPTGTDTQYF
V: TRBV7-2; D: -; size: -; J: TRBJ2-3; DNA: TGTGCCAGCACCCCGCGGGCCAGCACAGATACGCAGTATTTT; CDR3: CASTPRASTDTQYF
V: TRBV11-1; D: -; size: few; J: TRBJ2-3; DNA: TGTGCCAGCAGCTTGGGCAGGGTATTTGTAGATACGCAGTATTTT; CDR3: CASSLGRVFVDTQYF
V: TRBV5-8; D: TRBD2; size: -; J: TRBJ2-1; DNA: TGTGCCAGCAACCCCTCACCAGCGGGAGCGCATGAGCAGTTCTTC; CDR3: CASNPSPAGAHEQFF
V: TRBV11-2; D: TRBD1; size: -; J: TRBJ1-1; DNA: TGTGCCAGCAGCTTAGGGTCGGGCAGGGGGCTTCTGATGAACACTGAAGCTTTCTTT; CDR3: CASSLGSGRGLLMNTEAFF
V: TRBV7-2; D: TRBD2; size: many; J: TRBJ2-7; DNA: TGTGCCAGCAGCTTAAGGGTAGCGGGAGTTCACTACGAGCAGTACTTC; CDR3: CASSLRVAGVHYEQYF
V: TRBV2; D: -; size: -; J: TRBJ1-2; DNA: TGTGCCAGCAGTGTCGCGGGGGTACATGGCTACACCTTC; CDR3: CASSVAGVHGYTF
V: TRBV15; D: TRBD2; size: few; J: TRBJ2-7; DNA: TGTGCCACCAGCAGAGGGACTAGCGGGCCATTAGGGGAGCAGTACTTC; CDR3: CATSRGTSGPLGEQYF
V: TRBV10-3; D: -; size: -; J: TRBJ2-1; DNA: TGTGCCATCAGTGAGCGTACGCTGATGAGGGGGGAGCAGTTCTTC; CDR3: CAISERTLMRGEQFF
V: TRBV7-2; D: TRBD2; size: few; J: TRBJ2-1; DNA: TGTGCCAGCAGCTTAGGCCCTAGCGGGAGACAAGAGCAGTTCTTC; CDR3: CASSLGPSGRQEQFF
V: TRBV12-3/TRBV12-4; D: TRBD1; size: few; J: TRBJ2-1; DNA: TGTGCCAGCAGCGCGACCGGGACAGGGGGGTTGGGGGTGTACAATGAGCAGTTCTTC; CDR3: CASSATGTGGLGVYNEQFF
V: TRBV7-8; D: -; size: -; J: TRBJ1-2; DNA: TGTGCCAGCAGCTTACAGCCAGGGGCTCTTTATGGCTACACCTTC; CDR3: CASSLQPGALYGYTF
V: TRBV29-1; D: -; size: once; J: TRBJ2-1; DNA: TGCAGCGTGGACCCCGGGGGAGTTGAGCAGCTCTTC; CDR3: CSVDPGGVEQLF
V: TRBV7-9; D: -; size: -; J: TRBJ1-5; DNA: TGTGCCAGCAGCTTGTTTAGGGACACGGAAGGTTATAGCAATCAGCCCCAGCATTTT; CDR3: CASSLFRDTEGYSNQPQHF
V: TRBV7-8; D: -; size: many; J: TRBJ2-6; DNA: TGTGCCAGCAGCACCTCCGGGGACACTGGGGCCAACGTCCTGACTTTC; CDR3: CASSTSGDTGANVLTF
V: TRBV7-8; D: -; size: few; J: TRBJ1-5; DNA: TGTGCCAGCAGCTTAGCGAGGGGCAGGGATTATAGCAATCAGCCCCAGCATTTT; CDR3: CASSLARGRDYSNQPQHF
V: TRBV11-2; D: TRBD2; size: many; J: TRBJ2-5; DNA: TGTGCCAGCAGCCCGACTAGCGGGAGATACCAGACCCAGTACTTC; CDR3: CASSPTSGRYQTQYF
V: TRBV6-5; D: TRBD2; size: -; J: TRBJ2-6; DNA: TGTGCCAGCAGTTACTCGACTAGCGGGAGGGCCTACTCTGGGGCCAACGTCCTGACTTTC; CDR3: CASSYSTSGRAYSGANVLTF
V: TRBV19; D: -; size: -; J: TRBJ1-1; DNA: TGTGCCAGTAGTATAATAAGAGAAAAAGCTTTCTTT; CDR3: CASSIIREKAFF
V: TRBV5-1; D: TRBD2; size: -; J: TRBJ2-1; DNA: TGCGCCAGCAGCCCTCAGAAGCGGGAGTCCTACAATGAGCAGTTCTTC; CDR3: CASSPQKRESYNEQFF
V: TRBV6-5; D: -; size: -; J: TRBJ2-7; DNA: TGTGCCAGCAGTTACTCGAATTCCTGGGGCCTCCACCCGGGGGAGCAGTACTTC; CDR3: CASSYSNSWGLHPGEQYF
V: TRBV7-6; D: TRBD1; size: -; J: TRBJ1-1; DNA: TGTGCCAGCAGCCCCAGGACAGGGAAGAAGGTAGTCTTT; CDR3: CASSPRTGKKVVF